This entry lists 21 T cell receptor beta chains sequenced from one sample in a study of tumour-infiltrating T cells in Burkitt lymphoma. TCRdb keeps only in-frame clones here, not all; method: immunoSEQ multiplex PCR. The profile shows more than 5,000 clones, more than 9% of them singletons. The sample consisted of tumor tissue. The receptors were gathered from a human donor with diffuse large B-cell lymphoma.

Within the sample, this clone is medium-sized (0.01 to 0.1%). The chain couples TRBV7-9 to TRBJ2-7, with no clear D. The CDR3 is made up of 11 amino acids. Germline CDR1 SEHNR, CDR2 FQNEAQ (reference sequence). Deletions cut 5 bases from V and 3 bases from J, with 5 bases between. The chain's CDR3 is CASSDGYEQYF. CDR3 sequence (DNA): TGTGCCAGCAGCGATGGCTACGAGCAGTACTTC. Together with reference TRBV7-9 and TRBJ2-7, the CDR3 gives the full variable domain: DTGVSQNPRHKITKRGQNVTFRCDPISEHNRLYWYRQTLGQGPEFLTYFQNEAQLEKSRLLSDRFSAERPKGSFSTLEIQRTEQGDSAMYLCASSDGYEQYFGPGTRLTVT.

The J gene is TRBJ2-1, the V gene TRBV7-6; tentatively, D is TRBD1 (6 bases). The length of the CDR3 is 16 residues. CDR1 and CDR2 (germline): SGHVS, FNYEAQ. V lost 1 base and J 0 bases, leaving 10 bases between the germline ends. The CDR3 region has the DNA TGTGCCAGCAGCTTAGGGGGACACAGCTCCTACAATGAGCAGTTCTTC. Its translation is CASSLGGHSSYNEQFF.

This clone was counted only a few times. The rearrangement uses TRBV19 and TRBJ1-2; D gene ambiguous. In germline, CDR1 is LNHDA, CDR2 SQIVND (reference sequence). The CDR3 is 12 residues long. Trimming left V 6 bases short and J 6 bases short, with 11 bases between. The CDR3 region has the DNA TGTGCCAGTAGACGGCGCGAGGATGGCTACACCTTC. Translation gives CASRRREDGYTF.

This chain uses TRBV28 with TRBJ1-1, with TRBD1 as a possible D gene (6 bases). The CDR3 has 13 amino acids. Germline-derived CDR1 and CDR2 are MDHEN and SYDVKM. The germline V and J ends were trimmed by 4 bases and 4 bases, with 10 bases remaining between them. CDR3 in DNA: TGTGCCAGCAGTTGGCAAGGGGGCACTGAAGCTTTCTTT. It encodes CASSWQGGTEAFF.

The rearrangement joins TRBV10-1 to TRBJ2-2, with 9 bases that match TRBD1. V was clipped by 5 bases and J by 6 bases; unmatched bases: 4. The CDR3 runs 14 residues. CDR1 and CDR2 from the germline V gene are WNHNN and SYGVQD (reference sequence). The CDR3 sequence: CASSNRQGAGELFF. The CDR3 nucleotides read TGCGCCAGCAGTAATAGACAGGGGGCCGGGGAGCTGTTTTTT.

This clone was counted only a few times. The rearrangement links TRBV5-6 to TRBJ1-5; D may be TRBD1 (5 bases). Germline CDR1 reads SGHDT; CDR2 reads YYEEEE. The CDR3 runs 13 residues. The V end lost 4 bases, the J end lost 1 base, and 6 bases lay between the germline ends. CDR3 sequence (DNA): TGTGCCAGCAGCCGGGGGAGCAATCAGCCCCAGCATTTT. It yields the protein CASSRGSNQPQHF.

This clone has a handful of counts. CDR3: CAWGSGGADTQYF. The CDR3 DNA is TGTGCCTGGGGAAGCGGGGGGGCAGATACGCAGTATTTT. The chain carries TRBV30 and TRBJ2-3, with 10 bases fitting TRBD2. CDR1 is GTSNPN and CDR2 is SVGIG in the germline V gene (reference sequence). V lost 5 bases to trimming and J lost 4 bases; unmatched junction nucleotides: 3. This CDR3 contains 13 residues.

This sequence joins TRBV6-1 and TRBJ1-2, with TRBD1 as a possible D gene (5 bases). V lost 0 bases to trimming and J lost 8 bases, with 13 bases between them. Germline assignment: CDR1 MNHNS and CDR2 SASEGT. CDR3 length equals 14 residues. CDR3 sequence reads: CASSEAGGARGYTF. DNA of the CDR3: TGTGCCAGCAGTGAAGCCGGAGGGGCGCGGGGCTACACCTTC.

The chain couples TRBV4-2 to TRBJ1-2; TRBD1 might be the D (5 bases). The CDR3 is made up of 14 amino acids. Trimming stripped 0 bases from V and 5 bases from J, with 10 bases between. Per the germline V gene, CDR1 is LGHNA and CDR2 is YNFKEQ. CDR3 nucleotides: TGTGCCAGCAGCCAAGAAGGAGGGGAATATGGCTACACCTTC. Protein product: CASSQEGGEYGYTF.

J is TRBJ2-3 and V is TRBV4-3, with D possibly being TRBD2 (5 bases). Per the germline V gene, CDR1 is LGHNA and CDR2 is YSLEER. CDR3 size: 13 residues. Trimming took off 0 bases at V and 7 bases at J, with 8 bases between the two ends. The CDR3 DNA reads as TGCGCCAGCAGCCAAGATCCGGGGAATACGCAGTATTTT. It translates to CASSQDPGNTQYF.

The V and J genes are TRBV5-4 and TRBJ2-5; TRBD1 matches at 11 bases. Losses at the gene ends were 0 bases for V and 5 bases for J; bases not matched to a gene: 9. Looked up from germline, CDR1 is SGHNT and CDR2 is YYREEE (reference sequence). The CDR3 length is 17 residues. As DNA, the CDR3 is TGTGCCAGCAGCTTGGTAGGACAGGGGGCGCGAATGGAGACCCAGTACTTC. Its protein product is CASSLVGQGARMETQYF.

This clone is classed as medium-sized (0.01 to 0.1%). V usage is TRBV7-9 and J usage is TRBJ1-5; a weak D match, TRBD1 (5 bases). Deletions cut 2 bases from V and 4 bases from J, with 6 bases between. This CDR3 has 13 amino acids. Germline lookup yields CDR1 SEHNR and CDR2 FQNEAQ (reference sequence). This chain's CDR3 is CASSLQGNQPQHF. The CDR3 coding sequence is TGTGCCAGCAGCTTACAGGGAAATCAGCCCCAGCATTTT. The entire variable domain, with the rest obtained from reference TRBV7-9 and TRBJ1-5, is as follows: DTGVSQNPRHKITKRGQNVTFRCDPISEHNRLYWYRQTLGQGPEFLTYFQNEAQLEKSRLLSDRFSAERPKGSFSTLEIQRTEQGDSAMYLCASSLQGNQPQHFGDGTRLSIL.

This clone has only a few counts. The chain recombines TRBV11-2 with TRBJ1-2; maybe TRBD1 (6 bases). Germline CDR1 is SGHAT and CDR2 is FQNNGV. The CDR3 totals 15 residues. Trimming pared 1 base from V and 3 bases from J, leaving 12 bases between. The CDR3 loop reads CASSLGGTPDYGYTF. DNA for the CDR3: TGTGCCAGCAGCTTAGGGGGGACACCGGACTATGGCTACACCTTC.

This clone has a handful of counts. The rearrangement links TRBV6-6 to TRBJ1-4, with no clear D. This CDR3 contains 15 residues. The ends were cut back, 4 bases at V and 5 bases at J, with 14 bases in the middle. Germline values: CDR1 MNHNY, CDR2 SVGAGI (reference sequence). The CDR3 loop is CASSLPIGVNEKLFF. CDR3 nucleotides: TGTGCCAGCAGTTTGCCTATTGGGGTAAATGAAAAACTGTTTTTT.

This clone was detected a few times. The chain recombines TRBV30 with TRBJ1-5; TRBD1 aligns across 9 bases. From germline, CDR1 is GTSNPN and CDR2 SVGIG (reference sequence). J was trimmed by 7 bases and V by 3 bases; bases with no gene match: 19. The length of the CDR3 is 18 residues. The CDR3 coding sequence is TGTGCCTGGAGCTCAAGTTGGACAGGGGTCTCGAGCATCCAGCCCCAGCATTTT. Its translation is CAWSSSWTGVSSIQPQHF.

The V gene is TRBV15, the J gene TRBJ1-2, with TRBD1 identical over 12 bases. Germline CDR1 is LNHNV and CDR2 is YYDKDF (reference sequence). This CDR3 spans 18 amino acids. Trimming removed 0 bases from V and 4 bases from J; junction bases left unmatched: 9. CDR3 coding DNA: TGTGCCACCAGCAGAGATTCAAGTGCGGGACAGGGGGCCTATGGCTACACCTTC. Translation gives CATSRDSSAGQGAYGYTF.

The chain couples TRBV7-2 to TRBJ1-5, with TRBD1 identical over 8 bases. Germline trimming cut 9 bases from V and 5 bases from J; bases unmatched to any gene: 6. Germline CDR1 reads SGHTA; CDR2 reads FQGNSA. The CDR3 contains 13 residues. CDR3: CASRQGRDQPQHF. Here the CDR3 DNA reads TGTGCCAGTAGACAGGGGCGAGATCAGCCCCAGCATTTT.

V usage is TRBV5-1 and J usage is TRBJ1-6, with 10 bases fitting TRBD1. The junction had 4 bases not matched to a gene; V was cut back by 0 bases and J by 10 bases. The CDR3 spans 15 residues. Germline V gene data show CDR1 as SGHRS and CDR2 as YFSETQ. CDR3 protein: CASSLEGQGTSPLHF. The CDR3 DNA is TGCGCCAGCAGCTTGGAGGGACAGGGGACATCACCCCTCCACTTT.

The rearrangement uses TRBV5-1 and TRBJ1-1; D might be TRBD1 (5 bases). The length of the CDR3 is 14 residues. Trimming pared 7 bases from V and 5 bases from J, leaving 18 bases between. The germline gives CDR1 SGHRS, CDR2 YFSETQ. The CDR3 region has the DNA TGCGCCAGCTCCAAACTGGGTGGGGGGACTGAAGCTTTCTTT. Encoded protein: CASSKLGGGTEAFF.

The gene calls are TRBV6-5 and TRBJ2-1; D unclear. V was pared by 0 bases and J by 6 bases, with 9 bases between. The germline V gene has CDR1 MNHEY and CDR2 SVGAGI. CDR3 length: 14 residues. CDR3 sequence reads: CASSYSWDGNEQFF. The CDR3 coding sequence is TGTGCCAGCAGTTACTCGTGGGATGGCAATGAGCAGTTCTTC.

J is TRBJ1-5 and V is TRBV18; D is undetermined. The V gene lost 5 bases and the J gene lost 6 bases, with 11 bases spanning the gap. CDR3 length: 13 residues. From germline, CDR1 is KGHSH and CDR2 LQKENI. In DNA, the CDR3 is TGTGCCAGCTCATACCCCCCGGGTCAGCCCCAGCATTTT. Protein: CASSYPPGQPQHF.